The source of this T cell receptor (beta chain) is a study of beta chain features in type 1 diabetes. Across the whole study: Across the samples, some 98,000,000 sorted cells were examined in total.

All of the isolated RNA was reverse transcribed, so expressed TCRB transcripts were sequenced. It was found that naive, central memory and regulatory T cell samples averaged around 3.8 million reads. Produced via immunoSEQ multiplex PCR; TCRdb's table is partial and in-frame only. The sample records about 140,000 clones, less than 8.5% being singletons. Per the germline V gene, CDR1 is SGHAT and CDR2 is FQDESV (reference sequence). CDR3 length equals 14 residues. The germline V and J ends were trimmed by 0 bases and 7 bases, with 10 bases remaining between them. This receptor was identified in a woman younger than 45 in good health. The sequencing input was central memory CD4+ T cells from blood. The rearrangement uses TRBV11-1 and TRBJ2-1; tentatively, D is TRBD2 (5 bases). CDR3 residues: CASSLAGAVNEQFF. The CDR3 DNA sequence: TGTGCCAGCAGCTTAGCGGGAGCGGTTAATGAGCAGTTCTTC.